These 5 T cell receptor beta chains share one sample of origin, sequenced in a study of shared clonotypes between healthy human individuals. Sequenced by immunoSEQ multiplex PCR; TCRdb stores in-frame clones only, minus some. The table shows roughly 2.2 million clones, with 93% occurring only once. The sequenced material came from naive CD4+ T cells from PBMCs. This sample's subset: CD45RA+ positively selected. These receptors all stem from a man aged 18 to 29 in good health. Some clones in this sample may be carry-over from other donors' samples.

The J gene is TRBJ2-2, the V gene TRBV7-3, with a possible D match to TRBD2 (5 bases). The germline V gene encodes CDR1 SGHTA and CDR2 FQGTGA. The CDR3 consists of 15 residues. Trimming removed 5 bases at V and 5 bases at J, with 15 bases between. The CDR3 here is CASSPLGPGTGELFF. CDR3 DNA sequence: TGTGCCAGCAGCCCCCTAGGGCCGGGGACCGGGGAGCTGTTTTTT.

The chain couples TRBV30 to TRBJ2-2, with 7 bases matching TRBD2. Germline loops: CDR1 GTSNPN, CDR2 SVGIG (reference sequence). The CDR3 contains 14 residues. V lost 4 bases to trimming and J lost 9 bases; unmatched junction nucleotides: 11. The CDR3 nucleotides are TGTGCCTGGACCAGGGACTATTTGGTCAGGGAGCTGTTTTTT. This encodes CAWTRDYLVRELFF.

The CDR3 DNA reads TGTGCCTGGAGTCCCGCGGGAGCCTCTGGAAACACCATATATTTT. Translation: CAWSPAGASGNTIYF. The chain uses TRBV30 and TRBJ1-3; D gene ambiguous. Deletions cut 2 bases from V and 0 bases from J, with 11 bases between. CDR3 length equals 15 residues. CDR1 GTSNPN and CDR2 SVGIG come from the germline V gene (reference sequence). Variable domain in full (rest from reference TRBV30 and TRBJ1-3): SQTIHQWPATLVQPVGSPLSLECTVEGTSNPNLYWYRQAAGRGLQLLFYSVGIGQISSEVPQNLSASRPQDRQFILSSKKLLLSDSGFYLCAWSPAGASGNTIYFGEGSWLTVV.

This rearrangement joins TRBV11-3 to TRBJ2-5; 7 nucleotides match TRBD1. The V gene's germline CDR1 is SGHNT and CDR2 YENEEA. J lost 5 bases, V lost 5 bases, and 5 bases had no gene match. The CDR3 extends over 13 amino acids. CDR3 loop: CASSRGQWETQYF. The CDR3 DNA sequence: TGTGCCAGCAGCAGGGGGCAGTGGGAGACCCAGTACTTC.

A single count supports this clone. The rearrangement uses TRBV6-1 and TRBJ1-2; no definite D call. Germline values: CDR1 MNHNS, CDR2 SASEGT. The V end was cut by 0 bases, the J end by 0 bases, with 8 bases between. The length of the CDR3 is 15 residues. CDR3: CASSEAYYSNYGYTF. The CDR3, as DNA: TGTGCCAGCAGTGAAGCGTATTACTCTAACTATGGCTACACCTTC.